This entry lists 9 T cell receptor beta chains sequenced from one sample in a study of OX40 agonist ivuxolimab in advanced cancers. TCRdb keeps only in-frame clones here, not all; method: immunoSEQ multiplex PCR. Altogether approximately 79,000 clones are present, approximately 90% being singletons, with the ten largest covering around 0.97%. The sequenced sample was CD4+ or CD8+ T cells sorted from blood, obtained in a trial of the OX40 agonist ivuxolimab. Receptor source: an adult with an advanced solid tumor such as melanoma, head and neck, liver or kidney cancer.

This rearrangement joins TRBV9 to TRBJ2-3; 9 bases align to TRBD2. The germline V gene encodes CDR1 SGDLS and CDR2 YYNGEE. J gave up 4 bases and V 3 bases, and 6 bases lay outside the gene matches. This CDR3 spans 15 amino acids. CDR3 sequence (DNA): TGTGCCAGCAGCGCGGGACTAGCTAATCCAGATACGCAGTATTTT. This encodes CASSAGLANPDTQYF.

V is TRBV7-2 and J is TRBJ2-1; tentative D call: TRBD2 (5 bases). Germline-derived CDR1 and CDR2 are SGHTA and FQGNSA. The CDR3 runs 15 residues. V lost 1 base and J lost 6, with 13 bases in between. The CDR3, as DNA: TGTGCCAGCAGCTTAGTAGGTAGCGCCGGCAATGAGCAGTTCTTC. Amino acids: CASSLVGSAGNEQFF.

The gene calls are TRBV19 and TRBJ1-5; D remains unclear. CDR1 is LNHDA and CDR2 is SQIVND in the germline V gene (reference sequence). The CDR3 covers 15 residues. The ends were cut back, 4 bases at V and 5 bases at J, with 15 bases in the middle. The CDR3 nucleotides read TGTGCCAGTAGTACTTCTTTATCGGGCTATCAGCCCCAGCATTTT. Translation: CASSTSLSGYQPQHF. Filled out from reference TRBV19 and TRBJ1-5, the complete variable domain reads DGGITQSPKYLFRKEGQNVTLSCEQNLNHDAMYWYRQDPGQGLRLIYYSQIVNDFQKGDIAEGYSVSREKKESFPLTVTSAQKNPTAFYLCASSTSLSGYQPQHFGDGTRLSIL.

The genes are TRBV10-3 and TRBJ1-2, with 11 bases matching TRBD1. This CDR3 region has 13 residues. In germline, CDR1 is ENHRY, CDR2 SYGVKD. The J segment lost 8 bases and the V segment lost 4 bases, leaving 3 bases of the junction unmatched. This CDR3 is CAISGDRGKGYTF. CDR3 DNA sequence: TGTGCCATCAGTGGGGACAGGGGGAAAGGCTACACCTTC.

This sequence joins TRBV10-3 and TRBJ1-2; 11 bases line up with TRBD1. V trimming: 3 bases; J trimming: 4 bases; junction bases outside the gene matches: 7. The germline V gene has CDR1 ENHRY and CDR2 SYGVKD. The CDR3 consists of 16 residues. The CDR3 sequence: CAISEGQGANLYGYTF. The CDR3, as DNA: TGTGCCATCAGTGAAGGACAGGGGGCTAATCTCTATGGCTACACCTTC.

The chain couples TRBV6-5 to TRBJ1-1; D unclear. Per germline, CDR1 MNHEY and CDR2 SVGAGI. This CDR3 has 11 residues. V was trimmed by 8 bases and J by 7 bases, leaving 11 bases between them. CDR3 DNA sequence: TGTGCCAGCGGATCGGAGGGTGAAGCTTTCTTT. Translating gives CASGSEGEAFF.

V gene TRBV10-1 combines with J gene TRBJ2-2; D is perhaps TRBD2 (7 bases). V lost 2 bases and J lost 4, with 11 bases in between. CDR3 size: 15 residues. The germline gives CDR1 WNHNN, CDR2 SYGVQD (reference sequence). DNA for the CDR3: TGCGCCAGCAGTGAGGCGGGGGCGGGCACCGGGGAGCTGTTTTTT. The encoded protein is CASSEAGAGTGELFF.

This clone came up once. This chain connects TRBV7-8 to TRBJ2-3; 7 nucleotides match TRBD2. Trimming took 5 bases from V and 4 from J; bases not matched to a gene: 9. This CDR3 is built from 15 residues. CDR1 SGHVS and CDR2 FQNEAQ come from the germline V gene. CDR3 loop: CASSPGTNYADTQYF. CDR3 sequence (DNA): TGTGCCAGCAGCCCGGGGACTAACTACGCAGATACGCAGTATTTT.

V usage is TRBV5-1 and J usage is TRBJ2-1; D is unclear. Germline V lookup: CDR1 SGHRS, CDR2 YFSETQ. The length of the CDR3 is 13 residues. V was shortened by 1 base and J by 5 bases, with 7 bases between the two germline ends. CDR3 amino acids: CASSLPADNEQFF. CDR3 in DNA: TGCGCCAGCAGCTTGCCCGCTGACAATGAGCAGTTCTTC.